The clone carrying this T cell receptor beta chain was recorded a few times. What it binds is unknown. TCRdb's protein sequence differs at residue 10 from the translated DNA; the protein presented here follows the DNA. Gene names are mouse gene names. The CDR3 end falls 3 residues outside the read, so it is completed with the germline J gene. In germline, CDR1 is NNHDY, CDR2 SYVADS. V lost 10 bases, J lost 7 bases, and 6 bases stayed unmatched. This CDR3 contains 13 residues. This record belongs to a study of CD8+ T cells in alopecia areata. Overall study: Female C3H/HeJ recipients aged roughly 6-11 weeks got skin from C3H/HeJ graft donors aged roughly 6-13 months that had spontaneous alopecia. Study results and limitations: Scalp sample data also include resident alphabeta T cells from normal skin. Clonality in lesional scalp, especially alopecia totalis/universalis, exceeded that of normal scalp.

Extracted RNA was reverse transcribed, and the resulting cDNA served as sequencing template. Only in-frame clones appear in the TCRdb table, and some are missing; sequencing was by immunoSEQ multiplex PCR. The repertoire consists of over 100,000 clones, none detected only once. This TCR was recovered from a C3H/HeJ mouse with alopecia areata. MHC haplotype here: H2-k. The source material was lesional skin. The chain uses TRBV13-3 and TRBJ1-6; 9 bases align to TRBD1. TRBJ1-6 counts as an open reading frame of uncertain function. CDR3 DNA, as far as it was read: TGTGCCGCGGGGACAGGGCGGAATTCGCCC. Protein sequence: CAAGTGRNSP. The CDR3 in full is CAAGTGRNSPLYF.